This TCR beta chain is drawn from a study of blood T cell repertoires in COVID-19. Study-wide context: Two negative PCRs, clearance, or symptom resolution characterized the recovered Cohort 3 donors. The analysed material was cDNA or gDNA that came from T cells, B-cell-depleted T cells, or PBMCs.

This CDR3 has 14 amino acids. Germline-derived CDR1 and CDR2 are MRHNA and SNTAGT. The V gene end was trimmed by 5 bases and the J gene end by 1 base; junction bases not matched to a gene: 3. Sequenced by immunoSEQ multiplex PCR; TCRdb stores in-frame clones only, minus some. The sample contains over 110,000 clones, about 87% of which appear only once. The clonotype was recovered from a man aged 50 or older in a cohort exposed to, infected with or recovered from COVID-19 (not recorded which). The gene calls are TRBV6-4 and TRBJ1-1; 8 bases are shared with TRBD1. The sample was PBMCs or T cells enriched from blood (not recorded which). The CDR3 bases are TGTGCCAGCAGTACCGGGACAGGGAACACTGAAGCTTTCTTT. Translation: CASSTGTGNTEAFF.